Below, 28 T cell receptor beta chains from the same sample are listed, as sequenced in a study of vaccination effects on CD4 cells after COVID-19. For these TCRs, the target antigens are not known. Subsequent to a culture period of around eleven days, CD4+ T cells were isolated. Each person got two doses of an mRNA SARS-CoV-2 vaccine, BNT162b2 or mRNA-1273. Repertoires were generated with immunoSEQ multiplex PCR, while TCRdb's copy carries only in-frame clones and drops some. The table includes about 73,000 clones, less than 75% detected once. Sequencing was performed on CD4+ T cells from PBMCs cultured without peptide, taken after COVID-19 vaccination. All receptors come from a human donor who received a COVID-19 vaccine.

The chain joins TRBV6-1 to TRBJ1-5; D gene ambiguous. V was clipped by 0 bases and J by 5 bases, with 20 bases between them. Germline-derived CDR1 and CDR2 are MNHNS and SASEGT. This CDR3 is built from 18 residues. The CDR3 reads CASSEALLGFFPYQPQHF. The CDR3 coding sequence is TGTGCCAGCAGTGAAGCGTTGCTGGGGTTTTTCCCTTATCAGCCCCAGCATTTT.

The CDR3 is CASSTHRGTGYTF. In nucleotides, the CDR3 is TGTGCCAGCAGTACCCACCGGGGGACTGGCTACACCTTC. The chain recombines TRBV12-3 or TRBV12-4 with TRBJ1-2; TRBD1 is a possible D gene (5 bases). This CDR3 has 13 residues. Trimming took 5 bases from V and 7 from J, leaving 14 bases between them.

This sequence joins TRBV28 and TRBJ1-2; D gene uncertain. The length of the CDR3 is 13 residues. V lost 1 base to trimming and J lost 5 bases, with 8 bases between them. CDR1 and CDR2 (germline): MDHEN, SYDVKM. CDR3 sequence: CASSLLNDYGYTF. As DNA, the CDR3 is TGTGCCAGCAGTTTATTGAATGATTATGGCTACACCTTC.

The chain recombines TRBV12-3 or TRBV12-4 with TRBJ2-1, with a tentative D call TRBD1 (5 bases). The V end lost 3 bases, the J end lost 15 bases, and 18 bases lay between the germline ends. The CDR3 loop spans 13 amino acids. In DNA form, the CDR3 reads TGTGCCAGCAGTTTTCAGGGATCCCTTCCGTGGTTCTTC. This gives the protein CASSFQGSLPWFF.

This chain joins TRBV2 and TRBJ1-5; D is uncertain. The germline V gene has CDR1 SNHLY and CDR2 FYNNEI. Trimming pared 0 bases from V and 2 bases from J, leaving 11 bases between. This CDR3 region has 16 residues. The CDR3 sequence is CASSEAPASGNQPQHF. The CDR3, as DNA: TGTGCCAGCAGTGAAGCCCCGGCGAGCGGCAATCAGCCCCAGCATTTT.

CDR3 sequence reads: CASSSFWTGSGNTIYF. CDR3 in DNA: TGTGCCAGCAGCTCCTTCTGGACAGGGTCTGGAAACACCATATATTTT. The rearrangement links TRBV11-2 to TRBJ1-3; 8 nucleotides align to TRBD1. The CDR3 sequence is 16 residues long. Trimming removed 4 bases from V and 1 base from J; junction bases left unmatched: 6. Germline V lookup: CDR1 SGHAT, CDR2 FQNNGV.

The table lists this clone with a few counts. The genes are TRBV28 and TRBJ1-1; 8 bases line up with TRBD1. The CDR3 sequence is 17 residues long. After removal of 5 bases from V and 1 base from J, the junction contained 12 bases not matched to a gene. Germline CDR1 MDHEN, CDR2 SYDVKM. The CDR3 loop reads CASSRGQGIIENTEAFF. In DNA form, the CDR3 reads TGTGCCAGCAGTCGAGGACAGGGAATTATTGAGAACACTGAAGCTTTCTTT.

The chain employs TRBV18 and TRBJ1-3; the D is unclear. Germline CDR1 KGHSH, CDR2 LQKENI. The CDR3 runs to 15 residues. Trimming cost V 0 bases and J 4 bases, with 10 bases left between them. DNA for the CDR3: TGTGCCAGCTCACCACCGTCGGGTGTGGGAAACACCATATATTTT. Residues: CASSPPSGVGNTIYF.

This chain joins TRBV3-1 (or the pseudogene TRBV3-2) and TRBJ2-4, with TRBD2 as a possible D gene (5 bases). V lost 4 bases and J 6 bases, leaving 7 bases between the germline ends. In germline, CDR1 is LGHDT, CDR2 YNNKEL (reference sequence). CDR3 length: 12 amino acids. For the CDR3, the DNA is TGTGCCAGCAGCCGGAGCGGAAACATTCAGTACTTC. Translating it yields CASSRSGNIQYF.

The chain has TRBV7-2 and TRBJ2-3; 7 positions match TRBD2. Germline CDR1 reads SGHTA; CDR2 reads FQGNSA. The V segment lost 7 bases and the J segment 5 bases; nucleotides outside the gene matches: 15. This CDR3 is 16 amino acids long. Written as DNA, the CDR3 is TGTGCCAGCAACACCCGGTCAGGACTAGAAAAAGATACGCAGTATTTT. This gives the protein CASNTRSGLEKDTQYF.

In nucleotides, the CDR3 is TGTGCCAGCAGTTACTACCTGGGATCGGAGCAGTTCTTC. Its protein product is CASSYYLGSEQFF. The chain is built from TRBV6-5 and TRBJ2-1, with D hard to call. This CDR3 is 13 amino acids long. V was pared by 1 base and J by 10 bases, with 11 bases between. Looked up from germline, CDR1 is MNHEY and CDR2 is SVGAGI.

V gene TRBV6-5 combines with J gene TRBJ1-1; 9 bases line up with TRBD1. This CDR3 has 14 amino acids. CDR1 and CDR2 from the germline V gene are MNHEY and SVGAGI. V was pared by 6 bases and J by 5 bases, with 7 bases of the junction left unmatched. CDR3 nucleotide sequence: TGTGCCAGCAGCCGGGGACAGGGTAGAACTGAAGCTTTCTTT. Translated, it gives CASSRGQGRTEAFF.

This sequence joins TRBV24-1 and TRBJ2-3; D not certain. The CDR3 has 13 amino acids. Germline V gene data show CDR1 as KGHDR and CDR2 as SFDVKD. V lost 1 base and J lost 3, with 4 bases in between. The CDR3 DNA reads TGTGCCACCAGTGATTTAGGGACAGATACGCAGTATTTT. Protein product: CATSDLGTDTQYF.

This clone was counted a single time. The chain joins TRBV7-2 to TRBJ2-5, with 15 bases fitting TRBD2. With V trimmed by 5 bases and J by 5 bases, 6 bases remained unmatched. CDR1 and CDR2 from the germline V gene are SGHTA and FQGNSA. This CDR3 has 16 amino acids. For the CDR3, the DNA is TGTGCCAGCAGCCTCCGGACTAGCGGGGGGGCGGAGACCCAGTACTTC. This sequence encodes CASSLRTSGGAETQYF.

The chain combines TRBV2 with TRBJ2-3, with unresolved D. V was shortened by 4 bases and J by 1 base, with 9 bases between the two germline ends. CDR3 length equals 14 residues. The germline V gene encodes CDR1 SNHLY and CDR2 FYNNEI. CDR3 bases: TGTGCCAGCAGTGTGATAGGAGGCACAGATACGCAGTATTTT. Translating gives CASSVIGGTDTQYF.

V gene TRBV4-3 combines with J gene TRBJ2-5; D unclear. The V and J ends lost 0 bases and 3 bases respectively, with 8 bases between them. The CDR3 is 14 residues long. Germline V CDR1 and CDR2: LGHNA, YSLEER. Here the CDR3 reads CASSQEGPKETQYF. CDR3 nucleotides: TGCGCCAGCAGCCAAGAGGGTCCGAAAGAGACCCAGTACTTC.

The CDR3 here is CASSAGGSSYEQYV. For the CDR3, the DNA is TGTGCCAGCAGTGCGGGCGGGAGCTCCTACGAGCAGTACGTC. The chain has TRBV28 and TRBJ2-7; TRBD2 aligns across 7 bases. The CDR3 contains 14 residues. Germline loops: CDR1 MDHEN, CDR2 SYDVKM. J was trimmed by 0 bases and V by 5 bases; bases with no gene match: 4.

The chain employs TRBV27 and TRBJ2-1; 10 bases are shared with TRBD2. The J segment lost 5 bases and the V segment lost 6 bases, leaving 4 bases of the junction unmatched. Germline CDR1 reads MNHEY; CDR2 reads SMNVEV (reference sequence). This CDR3 contains 14 residues. DNA for the CDR3: TGTGCCAGCAGCTTTCTAGCGGGGGACAATGAGCAGTTCTTC. Residues: CASSFLAGDNEQFF.

CDR3 protein: CASSVGGTSGSKTQYF. The CDR3 DNA sequence: TGTGCCAGCAGCGTAGGGGGGACTAGCGGTTCGAAGACCCAGTACTTC. The chain links TRBV9 to TRBJ2-5, with TRBD2 matching over 11 bases. Trimming took 0 bases from V and 6 from J; bases not matched to a gene: 7. The CDR3 consists of 16 residues. The germline gives CDR1 SGDLS, CDR2 YYNGEE.

The genes are TRBV18 and TRBJ1-2; D not certain. This CDR3 is built from 14 residues. V lost 3 bases, J lost 5 bases, and 13 bases lay in between. Germline V CDR1 and CDR2: KGHSH, LQKENI. The CDR3 sequence is CASSPTWLEYGYTF. The CDR3 nucleotides are TGTGCCAGCTCACCGACGTGGCTGGAATATGGCTACACCTTC.

The rearrangement joins TRBV11-2 to TRBJ1-2; 9 nucleotides align to TRBD1. The CDR3 runs 15 residues. J lost 3 bases, V lost 3 bases, and 5 bases had no gene match. Germline V gene sequence: CDR1 SGHAT, CDR2 FQNNGV. The CDR3 nucleotides are TGTGCCAGCAGCTTGGGGACAGGGCCCTACTATGGCTACACCTTC. Residues: CASSLGTGPYYGYTF.

This rearrangement joins TRBV6-2 or TRBV6-3 to TRBJ2-5, with 13 bases identical to TRBD2. After removal of 3 bases from V and 6 bases from J, the junction contained 4 bases not matched to a gene. Germline V lookup: CDR1 MNHEY, CDR2 SVGEGT. The CDR3 has 15 amino acids. CDR3 bases: TGTGCCAGCAGTTATAGGACTAGCGGGGGAAAGACCCAGTACTTC. Encoded protein: CASSYRTSGGKTQYF.

The V call is TRBV5-1, the J call TRBJ2-3; 9 bases are shared with TRBD2. The CDR3 is made up of 14 amino acids. V was clipped by 3 bases and J by 7 bases; unmatched bases: 6. Germline V lookup: CDR1 SGHRS, CDR2 YFSETQ. The CDR3 here is CASSSPSGENTQYF. CDR3 in DNA: TGCGCCAGCAGCTCTCCTAGCGGGGAGAATACGCAGTATTTT.

The V and J genes are TRBV7-2 and TRBJ1-2; D not resolved. CDR1 is SGHTA, CDR2 FQGNSA, per germline. V was shortened by 1 base and J by 8 bases, with 14 bases between the two germline ends. The CDR3 is made up of 14 amino acids. This CDR3 is CASSLGDIGSGYTF. The CDR3 region has the DNA TGTGCCAGCAGCTTAGGCGATATCGGGTCCGGCTACACCTTC.

V is TRBV18 and J is TRBJ1-4; D perhaps matches TRBD1 (5 bases). The CDR3 length is 15 residues. Germline V lookup: CDR1 KGHSH, CDR2 LQKENI. Trimming left V 6 bases short and J 5 bases short, with 16 bases between. CDR3: CASSRSGQFNEKLFF. CDR3 coding DNA: TGTGCCAGCTCCCGTTCGGGGCAATTCAATGAAAAACTGTTTTTT.

A word on this clone: Relative to the germline gene, one junction end is altered; a read error may explain this. The V and J genes are TRBV18 and TRBJ1-3, with 7 nucleotides matching TRBD1. CDR3 length: 11 residues. Per germline, CDR1 KGHSH and CDR2 LQKENI. In nucleotides, the CDR3 is TGTGCCAGCTCACGCGAAGACAGGGTCGGATTT. It specifies CASSREDRVGF.

The chain has TRBV28 and TRBJ1-2; D is uncertain. Germline V CDR1 and CDR2: MDHEN, SYDVKM. V dropped 6 bases and J dropped 0 bases, with 11 bases sitting between them. The CDR3 runs to 14 residues. DNA for the CDR3: TGTGCCAGCAGGGTCGGATTAGCTAACTATGGCTACACCTTC. Its translation: CASRVGLANYGYTF.

V is TRBV7-2 and J is TRBJ1-5; D remains ambiguous. The germline V gene encodes CDR1 SGHTA and CDR2 FQGNSA. Between the trimmed V and J ends, which lost 1 base and 2 bases, there was a span of 6 bases. The CDR3 is 14 amino acids. CDR3 amino acids: CASSLGGGNQPQHF. CDR3 bases: TGTGCCAGCAGCTTAGGCGGGGGCAATCAGCCCCAGCATTTT.